This T cell receptor beta chain appears in the sequencing data of a study of blood T cell repertoires in COVID-19. Only in-frame clones appear in the TCRdb table, and some are missing; sequencing was by immunoSEQ multiplex PCR. Among about 340,000 clones listed, more than 75% were seen once. The CDR3 runs to 15 residues. Per germline, CDR1 KGHSH and CDR2 LQKENI. V was clipped by 3 bases and J by 1 base, with 12 bases between them. Sequencing used peripheral blood. The chain is built from TRBV18 and TRBJ1-1; D gene uncertain. The sequence derives from a woman aged 45-65 years with COVID-19, enrolled during active disease. This CDR3 is CASSPYGRENTEAFF. The CDR3 bases are TGTGCCAGCTCACCCTACGGACGGGAGAACACTGAAGCTTTCTTT.